Below, 13 T cell receptor beta chains from the same sample are listed, as sequenced in a study of cytomegalovirus exposure and HLA in healthy donors. The PCR made use of 60 Vbeta and 13 Jbeta primers. Here immunoSEQ multiplex PCR was the method, and the copy in TCRdb shows in-frame clones only, minus some. Of around 210,000 clones in the sample, around 77% were seen once. The sample was PBMCs. These receptors were taken from a woman aged 25 to 39 in good health and CMV-seronegative.

CDR3 nucleotide sequence: TGTGCCTGGAGTCGTCAGGGGGATCAGCCCCAGCATTTT. Translation: CAWSRQGDQPQHF. The rearrangement uses TRBV30 and TRBJ1-5; 7 positions match TRBD1. V was clipped by 2 bases and J by 5 bases; unmatched bases: 3. CDR3 length: 13 residues. Per germline, CDR1 GTSNPN and CDR2 SVGIG (reference sequence).

This clone has a handful of counts. This chain links TRBV5-4 with TRBJ2-2; TRBD1 is a possible D gene (5 bases). The germline V gene has CDR1 SGHNT and CDR2 YYREEE (reference sequence). The CDR3 spans 13 residues. V was shortened by 2 bases and J by 8 bases, with 10 bases between the two germline ends. The CDR3 DNA reads TGTGCCAGCAGCTTTTGGGGCGTGGGGGAGCTGTTTTTT. It encodes CASSFWGVGELFF. The whole variable domain, remainder taken from reference TRBV5-4 and TRBJ2-2, is ETGVTQSPTHLIKTRGQQVTLRCSSQSGHNTVSWYQQALGQGPQFIFQYYREEENGRGNFPPRFSGLQFPNYSSELNVNALELDDSALYLCASSFWGVGELFFGEGSRLTVL.

The V gene is TRBV9, the J gene TRBJ1-1, with unresolved D. Germline assignment: CDR1 SGDLS and CDR2 YYNGEE. V gave up 1 base and J gave up 0 bases, with 10 bases separating them. CDR3 length equals 15 residues. The CDR3, as DNA: TGTGCCAGCAGCGTAAATCTAGAGATGAACACTGAAGCTTTCTTT. It specifies CASSVNLEMNTEAFF.

This clone has a handful of counts. This sequence joins TRBV25-1 and TRBJ1-1; unclear D gene. Germline V CDR1 and CDR2: MGHDK, SYGVNS. The V end was cut by 3 bases, the J end by 10 bases, with 12 bases between. The CDR3 covers 12 residues. CDR3 sequence (DNA): TGTGCCAGCAGTGAGACATTGCGGGGAGCTTTCTTT. Protein sequence: CASSETLRGAFF.

The genes are TRBV4-1 and TRBJ2-7; TRBD2 agrees at 7 bases. V gave up 5 bases and J gave up 3 bases; unmatched junction bases: 13. CDR1 MGHRA and CDR2 YSYEKL come from the germline V gene. This CDR3 is built from 16 residues. The CDR3 is CASSEGEGGPGYEQYF. For the CDR3, the DNA is TGCGCCAGCAGCGAAGGGGAGGGAGGCCCCGGCTACGAGCAGTACTTC.

For the CDR3, the DNA is TGTGCCAGCAGCTTAAGCCTTCCAGGGGAAGCTTTCTTT. The encoded protein is CASSLSLPGEAFF. The chain employs TRBV7-3 and TRBJ1-1; D is possibly TRBD1 (5 bases). V dropped 1 base and J dropped 8 bases, with 11 bases sitting between them. The CDR3 spans 13 residues. Germline values: CDR1 SGHTA, CDR2 FQGTGA.

The CDR3 DNA reads TGCGCCAGCAGCTTGGCCGTTGCGCAAGAGACCCAGTACTTC. Its translation: CASSLAVAQETQYF. The gene calls are TRBV5-1 and TRBJ2-5; unclear D gene. Germline-derived CDR1 and CDR2 are SGHRS and YFSETQ. This CDR3 is 14 amino acids long. Trimming stripped 0 bases from V and 2 bases from J, with 8 bases between.

The chain links TRBV6-4 to TRBJ2-3; TRBD1 matches 8 bases. The ends lost 7 bases at V and 0 bases at J; junction bases unmatched: 12. This CDR3 has 17 residues. The germline V gene encodes CDR1 MRHNA and CDR2 SNTAGT. CDR3 protein: CASNYKDRAQSTDTQYF. For the CDR3, the DNA is TGTGCCAGCAACTATAAGGACAGGGCCCAAAGCACAGATACGCAGTATTTT.

The rearrangement links TRBV19 to TRBJ1-5; no firm D call. The CDR3 runs to 15 residues. Between the trimmed V and J ends, which lost 8 bases and 0 bases, there was a span of 14 bases. Germline CDR1 and CDR2: LNHDA and SQIVND (reference sequence). CDR3 DNA sequence: TGTGCCAGTGCACCGGTCCGTTATAGCAATCAGCCCCAGCATTTT. As protein: CASAPVRYSNQPQHF.

The chain has TRBV10-1 and TRBJ1-1; D gene unclear. The length of the CDR3 is 14 residues. Trimming pared 3 bases from V and 4 bases from J, leaving 12 bases between. CDR1 WNHNN and CDR2 SYGVQD come from the germline V gene (reference sequence). The CDR3 bases are TGCGCCAGCAGTGACCGGTCCATAGCCACTGAAGCTTTCTTT. Translation: CASSDRSIATEAFF.

This clone has only one observation. The chain has TRBV6-4 and TRBJ2-1; the D gene is possibly TRBD2 (7 bases). The CDR3 covers 13 residues. Germline V lookup: CDR1 MRHNA, CDR2 SNTAGT. Trimming took 3 bases from V and 10 from J, leaving 13 bases between them. The CDR3 bases are TGTGCCAGCAGTGAAGGACAGCGGGGAGAGCAGTTCTTC. Translated: CASSEGQRGEQFF.

This clone was picked up a small number of times. The J gene is TRBJ2-5, the V gene TRBV19; 10 nucleotides line up with TRBD2. V lost 0 bases and J lost 0; bases outside the gene matches: 19. CDR1 and CDR2 (germline): LNHDA, SQIVND (reference sequence). The CDR3 runs 22 residues. The CDR3 reads CASSIDLGRGLAIGLYQETQYF. In DNA form, the CDR3 reads TGTGCCAGTAGTATAGATCTTGGAAGGGGACTAGCGATCGGTTTGTACCAAGAGACCCAGTACTTC.

This chain links TRBV5-1 with TRBJ2-1; unclear D gene. Germline CDR1 reads SGHRS; CDR2 reads YFSETQ. This CDR3 contains 15 residues. Trimming took off 0 bases at V and 4 bases at J, with 11 bases between the two ends. The CDR3 reads CASSLGEKIYNEQFF. In DNA, the CDR3 is TGCGCCAGCAGCTTGGGCGAGAAAATTTACAATGAGCAGTTCTTC.